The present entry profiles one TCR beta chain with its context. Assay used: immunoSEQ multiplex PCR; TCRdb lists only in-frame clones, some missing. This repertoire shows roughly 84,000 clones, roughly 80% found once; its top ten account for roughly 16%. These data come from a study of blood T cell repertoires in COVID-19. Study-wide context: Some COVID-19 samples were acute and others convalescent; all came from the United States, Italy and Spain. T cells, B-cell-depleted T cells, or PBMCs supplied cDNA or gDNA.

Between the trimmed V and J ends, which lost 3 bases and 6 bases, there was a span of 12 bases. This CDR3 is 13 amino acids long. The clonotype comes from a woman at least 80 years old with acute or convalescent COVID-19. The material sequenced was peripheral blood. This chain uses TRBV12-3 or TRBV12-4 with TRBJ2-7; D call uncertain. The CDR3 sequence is CASSFSPVPEQYF. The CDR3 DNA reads TGTGCCAGCAGTTTTTCCCCCGTCCCCGAGCAGTACTTC.